These 27 T cell receptor beta chains originate from one sample sequenced in a study of blood T cell dynamics during melanoma immunotherapy. Libraries were prepared by immunoSEQ multiplex PCR; TCRdb keeps only in-frame clonotypes and omits some of them. The sample carries 15,000 to 20,000 clones, around 93% recorded once. Time point reported: week 3, after first cycle of checkpoint inhibitor. The source was effector memory CD8+ T cells from blood, collected from a patient treated with checkpoint blockade. The origin of the receptors is a human donor with melanoma.

This chain links TRBV9 with TRBJ2-1, with 9 bases that match TRBD2. V was clipped by 6 bases and J by 10 bases; unmatched bases: 11. The CDR3 contains 14 residues. The germline CDR1 and CDR2 sequences are SGDLS and YYNGEE. DNA for the CDR3: TGTGCCAGCAATTTAGCGGGAGAAAGGGGGGAGCAGTTCTTC. Amino acids: CASNLAGERGEQFF.

The genes are TRBV7-9 and TRBJ2-7, with no clear D. The CDR3 has 17 amino acids. The germline V gene has CDR1 SEHNR and CDR2 FQNEAQ (reference sequence). Deletions cut 3 bases from V and 2 bases from J, with 20 bases between. CDR3 DNA sequence: TGTGCCAGCAGCTTGGTGGTAGGCGATGACTTTCCCTACGAGCAGTACTTC. It specifies CASSLVVGDDFPYEQYF.

J is TRBJ2-1 and V is TRBV7-9; D not resolved. Trimming took 5 bases from V and 2 from J, leaving 13 bases between them. The V gene's germline CDR1 is SEHNR and CDR2 FQNEAQ (reference sequence). This CDR3 has 15 residues. The CDR3 nucleotides are TGTGCCAGCAGCCCTCAAGAAGTTCCCTACAATGAGCAGTTCTTC. Protein sequence: CASSPQEVPYNEQFF.

The chain joins TRBV14 to TRBJ2-7; D might be TRBD1 (6 bases). V lost 4 bases, J lost 0 bases, and 13 bases lay in between. The CDR3 loop spans 15 amino acids. Germline V lookup: CDR1 SGHDN, CDR2 FVKESK. CDR3 sequence (DNA): TGTGCCAGCAGCCCCCCCCCAGGGGACTCCTACGAGCAGTACTTC. Translation gives CASSPPPGDSYEQYF.

This clone has just one count. The rearrangement joins TRBV7-2 to TRBJ2-2; TRBD1 matches at 8 bases. The CDR3 has 13 residues. V trimming: 9 bases; J trimming: 4 bases; junction bases outside the gene matches: 4. CDR1 SGHTA and CDR2 FQGNSA come from the germline V gene. The CDR3 DNA reads TGTGCCAGGGACAGGGTTCGCACCGGGGAGCTGTTTTTT. Its protein is CARDRVRTGELFF. Filled out from reference TRBV7-2 and TRBJ2-2, the complete variable domain reads GAGVSQSPSNKVTEKGKDVELRCDPISGHTALYWYRQSLGQGLEFLIYFQGNSAPDKSGLPSDRFSAERTGGSVSTLTIQRTQQEDSAVYLCARDRVRTGELFFGEGSRLTVL.

The V gene is TRBV5-5, the J gene TRBJ2-5, with D tentatively TRBD2 (6 bases). V dropped 2 bases and J dropped 2 bases, with 10 bases sitting between them. The CDR3 loop spans 14 amino acids. Germline loops: CDR1 SGHKS, CDR2 YYEKEE (reference sequence). The CDR3 sequence: CASSFWGEQETQYF. CDR3 nucleotide sequence: TGTGCCAGCAGCTTCTGGGGGGAGCAAGAGACCCAGTACTTC.

This chain links TRBV28 with TRBJ2-7, with TRBD1 matching 11 bases. Looked up from germline, CDR1 is MDHEN and CDR2 is SYDVKM. The CDR3 extends over 14 amino acids. Losses at the gene ends were 4 bases for V and 6 bases for J; bases not matched to a gene: 5. CDR3 nucleotides: TGTGCCAGCAGTTGGACAGGGGGCCAGGCCGAGCAGTACTTC. It encodes CASSWTGGQAEQYF. Combining the CDR3 with reference TRBV28 and TRBJ2-7 gives the whole variable domain DVKVTQSSRYLVKRTGEKVFLECVQDMDHENMFWYRQDPGLGLRLIYFSYDVKMKEKGDIPEGYSVSREKKERFSLILESASTNQTSMYLCASSWTGGQAEQYFGPGTRLTVT.

The CDR3 region is CASSFYNQPQHF. DNA for the CDR3: TGTGCCAGCAGCTTTTACAATCAGCCCCAGCATTTT. This chain connects TRBV7-9 to TRBJ1-5, with no clear D. CDR3 length: 12 amino acids. Germline V gene sequence: CDR1 SEHNR, CDR2 FQNEAQ (reference sequence). With 3 bases removed from V and 3 bases from J, the gap between germline ends came to 3 bases.

This clone was found once. V usage is TRBV6-5 and J usage is TRBJ2-7; TRBD2 matches 8 bases. Trimming removed 5 bases from V and 4 bases from J; junction bases left unmatched: 10. The CDR3 totals 15 residues. The germline V gene encodes CDR1 MNHEY and CDR2 SVGAGI. The CDR3 loop is CASSLRRGLVYEQYF. CDR3 DNA sequence: TGTGCCAGCAGTCTCCGCCGGGGACTAGTTTACGAGCAGTACTTC.

V usage is TRBV9 and J usage is TRBJ2-2, with D possibly matching TRBD2 (6 bases). CDR1 SGDLS and CDR2 YYNGEE come from the germline V gene. The germline V and J ends were trimmed by 3 bases and 10 bases, with 19 bases remaining between them. This CDR3 comprises 15 residues. The DNA for the CDR3 is TGTGCCAGCAGCGCCGGGACTTTCTGGAACGAGGAGCTGTTTTTT. Translated: CASSAGTFWNEELFF.

V is TRBV6-6 and J is TRBJ1-1; the D gene is possibly TRBD1 (5 bases). The CDR3 covers 11 residues. The germline gives CDR1 MNHNY, CDR2 SVGAGI (reference sequence). Trimming stripped 8 bases from V and 7 bases from J, with 11 bases between. The DNA for the CDR3 is TGTGCCAGCCCTTCGGGGGATGAAGCTTTCTTT. Translating it yields CASPSGDEAFF.

The chain uses TRBV7-3 and TRBJ2-5; 10 bases map to TRBD2. CDR1 SGHTA and CDR2 FQGTGA come from the germline V gene. This CDR3 has 14 residues. Germline trimming cut 9 bases from V and 5 bases from J; bases unmatched to any gene: 9. CDR3 coding DNA: TGTGCCAGGGGCAGCGGGAGGGCCGGTGAGACCCAGTACTTC. Amino acids: CARGSGRAGETQYF.

The chain employs TRBV9 and TRBJ1-3; D may be TRBD1 (6 bases). There are 15 residues in the CDR3. V was trimmed by 0 bases and J by 2 bases, leaving 9 bases between them. From germline, CDR1 is SGDLS and CDR2 YYNGEE. The CDR3 DNA reads as TGTGCCAGCAGCGTAGGCAGGGGAACTGGAAACACCATATATTTT. Its translation: CASSVGRGTGNTIYF.

The chain carries TRBV5-1 and TRBJ2-1; TRBD2 agrees at 10 bases. After removal of 4 bases from V and 1 base from J, the junction contained 8 bases not matched to a gene. This CDR3 has 17 amino acids. Germline loops: CDR1 SGHRS, CDR2 YFSETQ. The DNA of the CDR3 is TGCGCCAGCAGCGAAAGCGAGCGGGAGGGATCCTACAATGAGCAGTTCTTC. This sequence encodes CASSESEREGSYNEQFF.

The CDR3 sequence is CSAWGPTGELFF. The CDR3 DNA reads TGCAGCGCTTGGGGACCCACCGGGGAGCTGTTTTTT. The chain employs TRBV29-1 and TRBJ2-2, with D possibly being TRBD1 or TRBD2 (5 bases each). The V gene lost 7 bases and the J gene lost 4 bases, with 10 bases spanning the gap. CDR3 length equals 12 residues. Looked up from germline, CDR1 is SQVTM and CDR2 is ANQGSEA.

This clone was detected once. This chain links TRBV27 with TRBJ1-1, with D possibly TRBD1 on 5 matching bases. The CDR3 runs to 12 residues. Trimming took 7 bases from V and 8 from J, leaving 14 bases between them. Germline CDR1 is MNHEY and CDR2 is SMNVEV (reference sequence). CDR3 nucleotides: TGTGCCAGCACTCCCCGGCGGGGGGAAGCTTTCTTT. Its translation is CASTPRRGEAFF.

The chain links TRBV27 to TRBJ1-2; 7 bases match TRBD1. Germline trimming cut 1 base from V and 7 bases from J; bases unmatched to any gene: 9. Germline V gene lookup returns CDR1 MNHEY and CDR2 SMNVEV (reference sequence). The CDR3 totals 15 residues. CDR3 in amino acids: CASSLFPGGQSGYTF. The CDR3 region has the DNA TGTGCCAGCAGTTTATTTCCAGGGGGGCAATCTGGCTACACCTTC.

The rearrangement uses TRBV11-2 and TRBJ2-7; a possible D gene is TRBD2 (6 bases). The V end was cut by 6 bases, the J end by 5 bases, with 17 bases between. Germline V gene data show CDR1 as SGHAT and CDR2 as FQNNGV. This CDR3 is built from 14 residues. CDR3 amino acids: CASRPQEGPNEQYF. DNA for the CDR3: TGTGCCAGCAGACCCCAGGAGGGCCCGAACGAGCAGTACTTC.

The chain employs TRBV9 and TRBJ2-7, with 9 bases aligning to TRBD2. The CDR3 extends over 16 amino acids. V lost 3 bases, J lost 2 bases, and 9 bases stayed unmatched. Germline CDR1 SGDLS, CDR2 YYNGEE. The CDR3 DNA reads TGTGCCAGCAGCGAAGGACTAGCGTACGATACCTACGAGCAGTACTTC. Amino acids: CASSEGLAYDTYEQYF. Based on the CDR3 plus reference TRBV9 and TRBJ2-7, the full variable domain is DSGVTQTPKHLITATGQRVTLRCSPRSGDLSVYWYQQSLDQGLQFLIQYYNGEERAKGNILERFSAQQFPDLHSELNLSSLELGDSALYFCASSEGLAYDTYEQYFGPGTRLTVT.

V is TRBV9 and J is TRBJ1-2; D gene unclear. CDR1 and CDR2 (germline): SGDLS, YYNGEE. The germline V and J ends were trimmed by 4 bases and 6 bases, with 16 bases remaining between them. This CDR3 is 14 amino acids long. In DNA form, the CDR3 reads TGTGCCAGCAGCACGGACGGGAGATCAGATGGCTACACCTTC. Translating gives CASSTDGRSDGYTF.

The V call is TRBV28, the J call TRBJ2-3, with D perhaps matching TRBD2 (5 bases). Trimming took 5 bases from V and 2 from J, leaving 17 bases between them. Germline CDR1 and CDR2: MDHEN and SYDVKM. The CDR3 runs to 16 residues. In DNA, the CDR3 is TGTGCCAGCAGTCTTAGAGTGAGGAGGAACACAGATACGCAGTATTTT. This sequence encodes CASSLRVRRNTDTQYF. Looking up the rest from reference TRBV28 and TRBJ2-3 gives the full variable domain: DVKVTQSSRYLVKRTGEKVFLECVQDMDHENMFWYRQDPGLGLRLIYFSYDVKMKEKGDIPEGYSVSREKKERFSLILESASTNQTSMYLCASSLRVRRNTDTQYFGPGTRLTVL.

In this sample, this clone turned up once. V usage is TRBV29-1 and J usage is TRBJ2-5; TRBD1 matches 8 bases. Germline V gene sequence: CDR1 SQVTM, CDR2 ANQGSEA. Trimming took 8 bases from V and 5 from J; bases not matched to a gene: 13. The CDR3 has 14 amino acids. CDR3 DNA sequence: TGCAGCCTCCTCCGGCAGGGGGCTTGGGAGACCCAGTACTTC. It encodes CSLLRQGAWETQYF.

The rearrangement joins TRBV7-9 to TRBJ1-2, with D perhaps matching TRBD1 (6 bases). V was shortened by 2 bases and J by 2 bases, with 12 bases between the two germline ends. This CDR3 is built from 15 residues. The germline gives CDR1 SEHNR, CDR2 FQNEAQ (reference sequence). The CDR3 DNA follows: TGTGCCAGCAGCTTAACGGGGGGGCGCAACTATGGCTACACCTTC. Protein product: CASSLTGGRNYGYTF.

V is TRBV27 and J is TRBJ2-2; no definite D call. Trimming cost V 2 bases and J 4 bases, with 8 bases left between them. This CDR3 has 14 amino acids. Germline assignment: CDR1 MNHEY and CDR2 SMNVEV (reference sequence). The CDR3 protein is CASSLGGSTGELFF. For the CDR3, the DNA is TGTGCCAGCAGTTTAGGCGGATCCACCGGGGAGCTGTTTTTT.

The chain uses TRBV6-1 and TRBJ2-1, with 9 bases matching TRBD2. Germline trimming cut 6 bases from V and 7 bases from J; bases unmatched to any gene: 10. CDR3 length: 15 residues. From germline, CDR1 is MNHNS and CDR2 SASEGT. CDR3 nucleotide sequence: TGTGCCAGCAGCCCCCGGGGACTAGCCCCTAATGAGCAGTTCTTC. Translation: CASSPRGLAPNEQFF.

This clone showed up just a few times. This chain uses TRBV10-2 with TRBJ1-5; possible D gene TRBD1, 6 bases. The CDR3 sequence is 12 residues long. The germline gives CDR1 WSHSY, CDR2 SAAADI. Trimming took off 6 bases at V and 7 bases at J, with 10 bases between the two ends. In DNA, the CDR3 is TGCGCCAGCAGACAGGGAGGGCAGCCCCAGCATTTT. This translates into CASRQGGQPQHF.

This chain joins TRBV6-4 and TRBJ2-3, with D tentatively TRBD1 or TRBD2 (5 bases each). Trimming removed 6 bases from V and 0 bases from J, with 13 bases in between. The CDR3 is made up of 15 amino acids. Germline CDR1 reads MRHNA; CDR2 reads SNTAGT. Here the CDR3 reads CASRSRDHSTDTQYF. The CDR3 DNA reads as TGTGCCAGCAGAAGCCGGGACCACAGCACAGATACGCAGTATTTT.